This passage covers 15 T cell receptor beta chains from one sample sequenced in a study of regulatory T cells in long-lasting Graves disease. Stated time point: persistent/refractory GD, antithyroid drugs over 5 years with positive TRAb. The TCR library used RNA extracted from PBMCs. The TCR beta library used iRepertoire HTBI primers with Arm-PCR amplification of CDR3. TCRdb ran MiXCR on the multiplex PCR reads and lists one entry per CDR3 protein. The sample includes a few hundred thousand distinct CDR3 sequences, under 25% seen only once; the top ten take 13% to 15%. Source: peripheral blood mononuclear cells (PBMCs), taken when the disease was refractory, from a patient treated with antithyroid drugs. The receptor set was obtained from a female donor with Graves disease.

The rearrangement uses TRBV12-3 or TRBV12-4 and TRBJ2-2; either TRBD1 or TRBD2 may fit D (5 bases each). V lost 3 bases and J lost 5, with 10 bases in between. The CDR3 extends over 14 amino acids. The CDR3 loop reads CASSFRDRTGELFF. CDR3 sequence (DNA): TGTGCCAGCAGTTTTCGGGACCGTACCGGGGAGCTGTTTTTT.

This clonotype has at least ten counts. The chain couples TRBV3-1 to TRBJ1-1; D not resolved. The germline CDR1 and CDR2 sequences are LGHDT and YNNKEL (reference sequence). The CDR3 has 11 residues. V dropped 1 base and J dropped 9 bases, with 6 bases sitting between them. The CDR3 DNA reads TGTGCCAGCAGCCAAGGGGCGAAAGCTTTCTTT. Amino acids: CASSQGAKAFF.

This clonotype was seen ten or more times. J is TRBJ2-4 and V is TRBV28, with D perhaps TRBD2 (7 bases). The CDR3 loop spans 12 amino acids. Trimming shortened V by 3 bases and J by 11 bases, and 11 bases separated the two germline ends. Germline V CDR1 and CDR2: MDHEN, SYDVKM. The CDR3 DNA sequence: TGTGCCAGCAGTTTTGGGGGGGCTCTTCAGTACTTC. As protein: CASSFGGALQYF.

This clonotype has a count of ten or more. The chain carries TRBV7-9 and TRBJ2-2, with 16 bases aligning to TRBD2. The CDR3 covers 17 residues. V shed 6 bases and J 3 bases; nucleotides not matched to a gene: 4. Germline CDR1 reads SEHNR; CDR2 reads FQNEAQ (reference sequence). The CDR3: CASRRGTSGRDTGELFF. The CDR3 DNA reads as TGTGCCAGCAGACGAGGGACTAGCGGGAGGGACACCGGGGAGCTGTTTTTT.

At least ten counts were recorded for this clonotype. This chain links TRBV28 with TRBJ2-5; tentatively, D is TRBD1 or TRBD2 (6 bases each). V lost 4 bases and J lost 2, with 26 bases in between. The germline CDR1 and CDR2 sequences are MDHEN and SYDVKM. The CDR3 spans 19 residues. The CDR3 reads CASSSLGLRKRRGQETQYF. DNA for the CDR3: TGTGCCAGCAGTTCCCTAGGGCTCAGGAAGAGGAGGGGGCAAGAGACCCAGTACTTC.

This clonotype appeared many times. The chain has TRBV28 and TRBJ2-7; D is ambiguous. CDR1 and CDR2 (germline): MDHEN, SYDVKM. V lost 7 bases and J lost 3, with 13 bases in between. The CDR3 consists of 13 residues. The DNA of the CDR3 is TGTGCCAGCACCTCCCCCGGGCTCTACGAGCAGTACTTC. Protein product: CASTSPGLYEQYF.

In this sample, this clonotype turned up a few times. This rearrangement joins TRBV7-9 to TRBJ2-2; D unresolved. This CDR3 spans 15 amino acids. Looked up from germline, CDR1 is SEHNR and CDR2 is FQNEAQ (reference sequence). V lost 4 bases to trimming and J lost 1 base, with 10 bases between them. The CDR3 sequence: CASSSAERNTGELFF. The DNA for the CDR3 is TGTGCCAGCAGCTCCGCCGAGAGGAACACCGGGGAGCTGTTTTTT.

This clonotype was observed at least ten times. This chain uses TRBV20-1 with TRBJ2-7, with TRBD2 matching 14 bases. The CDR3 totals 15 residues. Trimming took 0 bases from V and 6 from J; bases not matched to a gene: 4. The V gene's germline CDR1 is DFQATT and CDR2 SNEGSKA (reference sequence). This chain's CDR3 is CSARDGLAGGGEQYF. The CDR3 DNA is TGCAGTGCTAGAGACGGACTAGCGGGAGGTGGCGAGCAGTACTTC.

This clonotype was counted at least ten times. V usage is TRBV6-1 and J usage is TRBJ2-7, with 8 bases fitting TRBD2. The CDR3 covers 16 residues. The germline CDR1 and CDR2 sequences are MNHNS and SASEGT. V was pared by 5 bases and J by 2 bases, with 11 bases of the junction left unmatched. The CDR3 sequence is CASSPLRASGPYEQYF. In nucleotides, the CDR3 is TGTGCCAGCAGTCCGCTCCGCGCTAGCGGGCCCTACGAGCAGTACTTC.

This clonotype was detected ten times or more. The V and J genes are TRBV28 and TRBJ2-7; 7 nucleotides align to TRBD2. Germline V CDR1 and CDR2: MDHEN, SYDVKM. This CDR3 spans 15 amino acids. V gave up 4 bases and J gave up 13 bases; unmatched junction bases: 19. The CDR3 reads CASSSRETGYPELYF. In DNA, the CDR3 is TGTGCCAGCAGTTCGCGGGAGACCGGCTACCCCGAGCTTTACTTC.

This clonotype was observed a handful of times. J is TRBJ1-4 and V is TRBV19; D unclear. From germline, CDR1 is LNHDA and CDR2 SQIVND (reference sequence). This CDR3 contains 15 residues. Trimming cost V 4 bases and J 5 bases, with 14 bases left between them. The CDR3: CASSTPGEANEKLFF. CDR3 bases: TGTGCCAGTAGTACCCCAGGAGAAGCGAATGAAAAACTGTTTTTT.

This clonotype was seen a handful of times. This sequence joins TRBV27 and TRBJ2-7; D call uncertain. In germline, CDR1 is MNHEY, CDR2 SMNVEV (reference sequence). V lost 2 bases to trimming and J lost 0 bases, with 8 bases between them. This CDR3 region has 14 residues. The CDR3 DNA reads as TGTGCCAGCAGTTTAGCTCCGGCCTCCTACGAGCAGTACTTC. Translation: CASSLAPASYEQYF.

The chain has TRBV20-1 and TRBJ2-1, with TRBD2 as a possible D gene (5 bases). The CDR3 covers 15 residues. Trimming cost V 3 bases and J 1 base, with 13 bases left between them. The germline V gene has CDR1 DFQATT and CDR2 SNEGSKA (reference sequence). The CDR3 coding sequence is TGCAGTGCTAGCCTCGCGGGTACTTCCTACAATGAGCAGTTCTTC. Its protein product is CSASLAGTSYNEQFF.

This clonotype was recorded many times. CDR3: CASSWQSGEYEQYF. Written as DNA, the CDR3 is TGTGCCAGCAGCTGGCAGTCGGGGGAGTACGAGCAGTACTTC. The chain carries TRBV3-1 and TRBJ2-7; TRBD2 might be the D (6 bases). Germline values: CDR1 LGHDT, CDR2 YNNKEL (reference sequence). The V end was cut by 5 bases, the J end by 4 bases, with 15 bases between. This CDR3 has 14 residues.

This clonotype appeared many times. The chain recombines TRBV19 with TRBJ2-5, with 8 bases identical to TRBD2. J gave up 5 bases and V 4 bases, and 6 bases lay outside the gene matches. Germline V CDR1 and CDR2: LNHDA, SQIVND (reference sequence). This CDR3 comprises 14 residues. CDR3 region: CASSTGGPSETQYF. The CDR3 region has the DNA TGTGCCAGTAGTACGGGAGGGCCCAGCGAGACCCAGTACTTC. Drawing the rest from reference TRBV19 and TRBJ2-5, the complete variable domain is DGGITQSPKYLFRKEGQNVTLSCEQNLNHDAMYWYRQDPGQGLRLIYYSQIVNDFQKGDIAEGYSVSREKKESFPLTVTSAQKNPTAFYLCASSTGGPSETQYFGPGTRLLVL.